The clone carrying this TCR beta chain was found a few times. Its antigen remains unidentified. TCRdb redid the calling of the 5' RACE reads with MiXCR, one entry per CDR3 protein. This table holds some 560,000 distinct CDR3 sequences, under 25% found once. The data were taken from a study of T cells after yellow fever vaccination. Study-level findings and limits: Among primary-vaccination clones, most reappeared after the booster, at about 95% for CD4 and under 90% for CD8.

Sequences were derived from PBMCs, sampled 15 days after the yellow fever booster vaccination. This receptor was taken from a man aged 25 to 40 who received the YFV17D yellow fever vaccine.

The CDR3 DNA is TGTGCCAGCAGTAACGGACAGGGGGCGAATTCACCCCTCCACTTT. It codes for CASSNGQGANSPLHF. V gene TRBV12-3 or TRBV12-4 combines with J gene TRBJ1-6; 11 bases are a match to TRBD1. After removal of 5 bases from V and 7 bases from J, the junction contained 4 bases not matched to a gene. This CDR3 spans 15 amino acids.